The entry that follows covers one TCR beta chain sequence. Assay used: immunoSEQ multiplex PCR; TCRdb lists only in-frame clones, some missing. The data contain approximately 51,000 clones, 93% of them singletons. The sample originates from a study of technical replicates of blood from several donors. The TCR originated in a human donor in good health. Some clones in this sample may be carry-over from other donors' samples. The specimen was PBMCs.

The CDR3 nucleotides are TGTGCCAGCAGGGCTAGCGGGAGCGAAACCGGGGAGCTGTTTTTT. Protein product: CASRASGSETGELFF. The chain uses TRBV7-8 and TRBJ2-2; the match to TRBD2 covers 10 bases. Germline V gives CDR1 SGHVS, CDR2 FQNEAQ. The CDR3 length is 15 residues. Germline trimming cut 6 bases from V and 5 bases from J; bases unmatched to any gene: 6.